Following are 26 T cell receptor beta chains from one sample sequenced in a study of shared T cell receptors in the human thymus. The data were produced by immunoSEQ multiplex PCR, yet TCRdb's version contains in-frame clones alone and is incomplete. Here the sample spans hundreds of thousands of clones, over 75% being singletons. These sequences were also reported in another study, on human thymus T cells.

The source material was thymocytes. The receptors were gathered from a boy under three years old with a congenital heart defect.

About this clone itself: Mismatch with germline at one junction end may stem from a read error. For the CDR3, the DNA is TGTGCCAGCAGCCTAGCGGGAGGGGGGTCCCTATCCTACGAGCAGTACTTC. It codes for CASSLAGGGSLSYEQYF. The chain is built from TRBV7-2 and TRBJ2-7, with TRBD2 matching 12 bases. CDR3 length: 17 residues. Germline-derived CDR1 and CDR2 are SGHTA and FQGNSA. Supplemented by reference TRBV7-2 and TRBJ2-7, the full variable domain reads GAGVSQSPSNKVTEKGKDVELRCDPISGHTALYWYRQSLGQGLEFLIYFQGNSAPDKSGLPSDRFSAERTGGSVSTLTIQRTQQEDSAVYLCASSLAGGGSLSYEQYFGPGTRLTVT.

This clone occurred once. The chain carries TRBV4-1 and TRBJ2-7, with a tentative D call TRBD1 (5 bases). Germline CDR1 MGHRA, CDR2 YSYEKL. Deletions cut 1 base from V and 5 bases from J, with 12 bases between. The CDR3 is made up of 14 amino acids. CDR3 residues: CASSQGWAGNEQYF. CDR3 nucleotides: TGCGCCAGCAGCCAAGGGTGGGCAGGGAACGAGCAGTACTTC.

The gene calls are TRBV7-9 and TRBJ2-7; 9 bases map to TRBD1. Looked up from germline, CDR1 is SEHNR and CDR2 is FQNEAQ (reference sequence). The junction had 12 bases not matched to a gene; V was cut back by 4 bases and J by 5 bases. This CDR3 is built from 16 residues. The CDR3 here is CASSSTAGQGFHEQYF. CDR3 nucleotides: TGTGCCAGCAGCTCGACCGCGGGACAGGGATTCCACGAGCAGTACTTC.

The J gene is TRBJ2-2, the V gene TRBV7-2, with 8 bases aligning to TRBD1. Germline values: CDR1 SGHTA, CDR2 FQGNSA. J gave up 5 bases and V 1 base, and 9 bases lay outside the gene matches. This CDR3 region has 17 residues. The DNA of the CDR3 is TGTGCCAGCAGCTTAGAAGGAACAGGGGGAGGAACCGGGGAGCTGTTTTTT. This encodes CASSLEGTGGGTGELFF.

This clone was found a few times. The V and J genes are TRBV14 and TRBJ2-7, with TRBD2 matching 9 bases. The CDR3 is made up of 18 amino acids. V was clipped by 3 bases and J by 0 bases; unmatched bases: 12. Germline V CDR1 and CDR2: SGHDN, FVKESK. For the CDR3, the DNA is TGTGCCAGCAGCCAGGGGGGGGCGCTAGCGGGGAGCTCCTACGAGCAGTACTTC. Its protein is CASSQGGALAGSSYEQYF.

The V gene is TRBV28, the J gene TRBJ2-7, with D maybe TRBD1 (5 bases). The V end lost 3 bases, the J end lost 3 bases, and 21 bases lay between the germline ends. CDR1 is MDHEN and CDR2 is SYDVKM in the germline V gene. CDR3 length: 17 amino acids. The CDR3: CASSFPTEGARHYEQYF. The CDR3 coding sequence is TGTGCCAGCAGTTTTCCTACGGAAGGGGCGAGGCACTACGAGCAGTACTTC.

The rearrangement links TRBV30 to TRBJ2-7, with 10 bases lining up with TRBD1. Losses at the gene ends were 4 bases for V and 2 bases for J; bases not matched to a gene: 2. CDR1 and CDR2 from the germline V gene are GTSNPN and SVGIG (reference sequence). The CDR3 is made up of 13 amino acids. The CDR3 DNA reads TGTGCCTGGACGGGACAGGGGACCTACGAGCAGTACTTC. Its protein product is CAWTGQGTYEQYF.

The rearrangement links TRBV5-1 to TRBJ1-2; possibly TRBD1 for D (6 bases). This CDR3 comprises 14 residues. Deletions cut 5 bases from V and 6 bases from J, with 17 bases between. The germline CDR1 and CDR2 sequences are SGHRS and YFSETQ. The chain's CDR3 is CASSLGWGGHGYTF. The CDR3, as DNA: TGCGCCAGCAGTCTGGGATGGGGGGGCCATGGCTACACCTTC.

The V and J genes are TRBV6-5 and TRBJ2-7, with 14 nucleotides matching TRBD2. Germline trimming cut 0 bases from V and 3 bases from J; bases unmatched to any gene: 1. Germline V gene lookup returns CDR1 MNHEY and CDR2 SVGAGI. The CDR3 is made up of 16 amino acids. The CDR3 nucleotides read TGTGCCAGCAGTTACTCAGGGACTAGCGGGGGCTACGAGCAGTACTTC. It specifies CASSYSGTSGGYEQYF.

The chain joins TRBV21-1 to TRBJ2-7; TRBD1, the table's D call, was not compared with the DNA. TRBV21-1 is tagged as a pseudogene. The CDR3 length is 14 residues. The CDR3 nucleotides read TGTGCCAATCAATCCCGGACAGGGCACCACGAGCAGTACTTC. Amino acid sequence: CANQSRTGHHEQYF.

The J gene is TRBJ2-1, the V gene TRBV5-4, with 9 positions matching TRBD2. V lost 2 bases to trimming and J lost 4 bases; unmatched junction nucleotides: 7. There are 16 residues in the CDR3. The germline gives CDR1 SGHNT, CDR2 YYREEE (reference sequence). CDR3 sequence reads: CASSFRRLAGYNEQFF. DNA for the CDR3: TGTGCCAGCAGCTTTAGGCGTCTAGCGGGATACAATGAGCAGTTCTTC.

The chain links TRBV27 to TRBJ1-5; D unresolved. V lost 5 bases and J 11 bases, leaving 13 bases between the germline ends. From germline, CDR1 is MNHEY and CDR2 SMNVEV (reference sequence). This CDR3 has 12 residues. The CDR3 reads CASSHPGKAQHF. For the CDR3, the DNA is TGTGCCAGCAGTCACCCAGGAAAGGCCCAGCATTTT.

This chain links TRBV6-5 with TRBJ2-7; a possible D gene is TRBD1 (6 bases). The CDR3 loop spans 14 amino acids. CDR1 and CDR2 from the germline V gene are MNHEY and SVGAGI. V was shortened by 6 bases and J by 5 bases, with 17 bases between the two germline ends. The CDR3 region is CASREGDYGDEQYF. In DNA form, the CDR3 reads TGTGCCAGCAGAGAGGGGGATTACGGGGACGAGCAGTACTTC.

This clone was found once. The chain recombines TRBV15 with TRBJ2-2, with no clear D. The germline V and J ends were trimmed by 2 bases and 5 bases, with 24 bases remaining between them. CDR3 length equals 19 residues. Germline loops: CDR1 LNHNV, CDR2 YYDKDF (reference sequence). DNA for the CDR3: TGTGCCACCAGCAGATCCGACCTCCTAGACCGAGAGGAAACCGGGGAGCTGTTTTTT. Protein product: CATSRSDLLDREETGELFF. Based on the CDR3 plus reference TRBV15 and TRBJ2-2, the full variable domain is DAMVIQNPRYQVTQFGKPVTLSCSQTLNHNVMYWYQQKSSQAPKLLFHYYDKDFNNEADTPDNFQSRRPNTSFCFLDIRSPGLGDTAMYLCATSRSDLLDREETGELFFGEGSRLTVL.

CDR3 protein: CASSQNDSTGNNTEAFF. The CDR3 DNA sequence: TGTGCCAGCAGCCAAAACGATTCGACAGGGAATAACACTGAAGCTTTCTTT. The chain recombines TRBV4-2 with TRBJ1-1; 7 bases align to TRBD1. The CDR3 has 17 residues. V was pared by 2 bases and J by 2 bases, with 11 bases of the junction left unmatched. Germline assignment: CDR1 LGHNA and CDR2 YNFKEQ.

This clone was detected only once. DNA for the CDR3: TGTGCCAGCAGCTTGGGAGGACGACAGAACTATGGCTACACCTTC. It codes for CASSLGGRQNYGYTF. The chain joins TRBV5-6 to TRBJ1-2; TRBD1 might be the D (5 bases). Germline assignment: CDR1 SGHDT and CDR2 YYEEEE. Trimming removed 0 bases at V and 2 bases at J, with 11 bases between. The CDR3 runs 15 residues.

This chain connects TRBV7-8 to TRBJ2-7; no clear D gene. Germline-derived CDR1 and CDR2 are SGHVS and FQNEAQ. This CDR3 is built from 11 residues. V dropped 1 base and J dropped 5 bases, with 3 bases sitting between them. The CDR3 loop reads CASSLVNEQYF. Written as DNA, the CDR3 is TGTGCCAGCAGCTTAGTAAACGAGCAGTACTTC.

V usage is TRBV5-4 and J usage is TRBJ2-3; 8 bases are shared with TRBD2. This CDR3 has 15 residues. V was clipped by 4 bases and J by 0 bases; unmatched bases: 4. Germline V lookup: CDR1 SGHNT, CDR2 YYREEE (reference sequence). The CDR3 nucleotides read TGTGCCAGCAGCCCGAGCGGGAGTAGCACAGATACGCAGTATTTT. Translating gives CASSPSGSSTDTQYF.

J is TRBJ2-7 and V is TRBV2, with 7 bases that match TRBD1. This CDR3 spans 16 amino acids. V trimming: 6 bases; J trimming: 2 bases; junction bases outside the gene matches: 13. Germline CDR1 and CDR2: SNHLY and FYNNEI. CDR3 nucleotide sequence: TGTGCCAGCAGCCGCACCCCGGGACAGCCTACCTACGAGCAGTACTTC. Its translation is CASSRTPGQPTYEQYF.

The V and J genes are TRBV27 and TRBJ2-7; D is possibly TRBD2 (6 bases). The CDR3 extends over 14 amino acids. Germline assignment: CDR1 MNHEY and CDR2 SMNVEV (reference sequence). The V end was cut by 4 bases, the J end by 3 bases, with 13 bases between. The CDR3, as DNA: TGTGCCAGCAGTTCCGCGGGATACCTCTACGAGCAGTACTTC. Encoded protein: CASSSAGYLYEQYF.

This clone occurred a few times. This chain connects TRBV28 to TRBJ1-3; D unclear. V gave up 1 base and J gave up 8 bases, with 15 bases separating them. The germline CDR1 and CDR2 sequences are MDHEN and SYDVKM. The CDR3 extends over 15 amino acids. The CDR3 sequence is CASSLYVRAAYTIYF. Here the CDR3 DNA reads TGTGCCAGCAGTTTATATGTACGAGCGGCATACACCATATATTTT.

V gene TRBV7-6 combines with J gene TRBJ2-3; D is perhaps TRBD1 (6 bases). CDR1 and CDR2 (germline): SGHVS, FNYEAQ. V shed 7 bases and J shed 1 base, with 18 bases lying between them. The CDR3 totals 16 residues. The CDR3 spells CASIGLGAAGTDTQYF. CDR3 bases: TGTGCCAGCATAGGATTGGGGGCGGCGGGCACAGATACGCAGTATTTT.

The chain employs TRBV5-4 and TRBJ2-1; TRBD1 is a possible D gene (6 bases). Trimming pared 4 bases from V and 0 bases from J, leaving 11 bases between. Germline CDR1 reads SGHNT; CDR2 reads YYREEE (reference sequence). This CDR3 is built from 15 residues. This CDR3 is CASSVRGPSYNEQFF. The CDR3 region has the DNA TGTGCCAGCAGCGTCAGGGGCCCCTCCTACAATGAGCAGTTCTTC.

This chain's CDR3 is CASSVDSSNQPQHF. The DNA of the CDR3 is TGTGCCAGCAGCGTGGACAGCTCCAATCAGCCCCAGCATTTT. The genes are TRBV9 and TRBJ1-5, with D possibly being TRBD1 (6 bases). V lost 2 bases to trimming and J lost 3 bases, with 9 bases between them. Germline CDR1 SGDLS, CDR2 YYNGEE. The CDR3 covers 14 residues. Full variable domain (missing parts from reference TRBV9 and TRBJ1-5): DSGVTQTPKHLITATGQRVTLRCSPRSGDLSVYWYQQSLDQGLQFLIQYYNGEERAKGNILERFSAQQFPDLHSELNLSSLELGDSALYFCASSVDSSNQPQHFGDGTRLSIL.

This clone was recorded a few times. The CDR3, as DNA: TGCGCCAGCAGCCAAGATAGCAGGGGCAATGAGCAGTTCTTC. It translates to CASSQDSRGNEQFF. V usage is TRBV4-3 and J usage is TRBJ2-1; possibly TRBD1 for D (6 bases). V shed 0 bases and J shed 6 bases, with 9 bases lying between them. Germline V gene data show CDR1 as LGHNA and CDR2 as YSLEER. CDR3 length: 14 residues.

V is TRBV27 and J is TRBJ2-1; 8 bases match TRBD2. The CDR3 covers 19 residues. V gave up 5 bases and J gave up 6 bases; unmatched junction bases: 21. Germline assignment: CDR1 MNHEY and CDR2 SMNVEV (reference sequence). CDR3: CASSATRSTSDRFVNEQFF. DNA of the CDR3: TGTGCCAGCAGTGCCACCCGATCGACTAGCGACAGATTCGTCAATGAGCAGTTCTTC.